What follows are 20 T cell receptor beta chains derived from one specimen sequenced in a study of CD8 T cells in ankylosing spondylitis. These TCRs' antigens remain unknown. Study-wide results and limits: One TCR beta motif, made up of fewer than 10 highly homologous variants, appeared characteristic of ankylosing spondylitis blood.

TCRdb reanalysed the 5' RACE reads using MiXCR and keeps one entry per CDR3 protein. The repertoire holds some 700,000 distinct CDR3 sequences, with around 20% as singletons. The sequencing input was blood, either unsorted or a sorted T cell fraction (not recorded which). These receptors all stem from a male donor with ankylosing spondylitis.

V and J are TRBV5-8 and TRBJ1-5; D call uncertain. Trimming shortened V by 0 bases and J by 1 base, and 14 bases separated the two germline ends. Germline assignment: CDR1 SGHTS and CDR2 YDEGEE. The CDR3 runs 17 residues. The CDR3 reads CASSLALAPVSNQPQHF. The CDR3 DNA reads as TGTGCCAGCAGCTTGGCCTTGGCTCCAGTGAGCAATCAGCCCCAGCATTTT.

This clonotype has just a few counts. This chain connects TRBV20-1 to TRBJ2-7; D might be TRBD2 (5 bases). Trimming shortened V by 5 bases and J by 3 bases, and 11 bases separated the two germline ends. The CDR3 spans 12 residues. CDR1 DFQATT and CDR2 SNEGSKA come from the germline V gene (reference sequence). The CDR3 sequence: CSAGRAYYEQYF. The CDR3 coding sequence is TGCAGTGCTGGGCGGGCGTACTACGAGCAGTACTTC.

This clonotype was picked up a small number of times. The gene calls are TRBV12-3 or TRBV12-4 and TRBJ2-3, with D unresolved. V lost 8 bases and J 2 bases, leaving 11 bases between the germline ends. The CDR3 is 13 amino acids. The CDR3 sequence is CASDDLTTDTQYF. The CDR3, as DNA: TGTGCCAGCGACGACCTGACCACAGATACGCAGTATTTT.

The V and J genes are TRBV4-1 and TRBJ1-4; a possible D gene is TRBD1 (5 bases). The V and J ends lost 0 bases and 12 bases respectively, with 14 bases between them. The germline V gene encodes CDR1 MGHRA and CDR2 YSYEKL. The CDR3 runs 14 residues. The CDR3: CASSQEGSVGELFF. For the CDR3, the DNA is TGCGCCAGCAGCCAAGAAGGTTCGGTGGGGGAACTGTTTTTT.

The chain uses TRBV7-8 and TRBJ1-2; 10 positions match TRBD1. The V and J ends lost 5 bases and 4 bases, in that order; junction bases with no gene match: 13. The CDR3 consists of 17 residues. The germline V gene has CDR1 SGHVS and CDR2 FQNEAQ. CDR3 sequence: CASSPKQGTGDAYGYTF. The CDR3 nucleotides read TGTGCCAGCAGCCCTAAGCAAGGGACAGGGGATGCCTATGGCTACACCTTC.

The chain uses TRBV12-3 or TRBV12-4 and TRBJ2-5; D is uncertain. V was clipped by 4 bases and J by 4 bases, with 10 bases between them. The CDR3 sequence is 13 residues long. CDR3 nucleotides: TGTGCCAGCAGTTCTCACCGGCCAGAGACCCAGTACTTC. Amino acids: CASSSHRPETQYF.

This clonotype came up many times. V gene TRBV9 combines with J gene TRBJ2-7, with 8 bases lining up with TRBD1. The CDR3 contains 13 residues. CDR1 is SGDLS and CDR2 is YYNGEE in the germline V gene. The V and J ends lost 3 bases and 6 bases, in that order; junction bases with no gene match: 5. CDR3 residues: CASSEDRETEQYF. The DNA for the CDR3 is TGTGCCAGCAGCGAGGACAGGGAGACCGAGCAGTACTTC.

This clonotype was seen a few times. This chain joins TRBV10-3 and TRBJ2-1; 13 bases line up with TRBD2. The CDR3 is 15 residues long. CDR1 and CDR2 (germline): ENHRY, SYGVKD. The CDR3 sequence: CAIRDGLAGADEQFF. The CDR3 DNA is TGTGCAATCCGGGATGGACTAGCGGGAGCCGATGAGCAGTTCTTC.

Only a few counts were recorded for this clonotype. The chain is built from TRBV20-1 and TRBJ2-7; perhaps TRBD1 as D (6 bases). The CDR3 has 14 amino acids. Germline CDR1 and CDR2: DFQATT and SNEGSKA (reference sequence). Trimming took off 7 bases at V and 2 bases at J, with 18 bases between the two ends. The CDR3 nucleotides read TGCAGTGTCAGAGGAGCAGGGGACGCCTACGAGCAGTACTTC. Translation: CSVRGAGDAYEQYF.

The sample holds a few counts of this clonotype. The chain recombines TRBV4-3 with TRBJ1-6; D perhaps matches TRBD1 (6 bases). The CDR3 runs to 16 residues. The V end was cut by 3 bases, the J end by 7 bases, with 16 bases between. From germline, CDR1 is LGHNA and CDR2 YSLEER. CDR3 DNA sequence: TGCGCCAGCAGCCAGTGGTCCGGACAGAAGAATTCACCCCTCCACTTT. It encodes CASSQWSGQKNSPLHF.

A few counts support this clonotype. The J gene is TRBJ2-7, the V gene TRBV29-1; 7 bases are a match to TRBD1. This CDR3 spans 14 amino acids. Germline V lookup: CDR1 SQVTM, CDR2 ANQGSEA. V shed 5 bases and J 0 bases; nucleotides not matched to a gene: 7. In DNA form, the CDR3 reads TGCAGCGTTCGGGACAGACCTTCCTCCTACGAGCAGTACTTC. Its translation: CSVRDRPSSYEQYF.

This clonotype was observed many times. This rearrangement joins TRBV5-1 to TRBJ2-1; 9 bases agree with TRBD1. With 3 bases clipped from V and 6 bases from J, the junction kept 7 bases outside the gene matches. CDR3 length: 15 amino acids. Looked up from germline, CDR1 is SGHRS and CDR2 is YFSETQ. DNA of the CDR3: TGCGCCAGCAGCTCTTTGGACAGGGGAACCAATGAGCAGTTCTTC. Its translation: CASSSLDRGTNEQFF.

The chain combines TRBV25-1 with TRBJ2-2, with D possibly being TRBD1 or TRBD2 (5 bases each). V was clipped by 2 bases and J by 6 bases, with 7 bases between them. Germline CDR1 MGHDK, CDR2 SYGVNS. This CDR3 has 13 residues. The CDR3 region has the DNA TGTGCCAGCAGTGAAGGGGGAGCCGGGGAGCTGTTTTTT. Its protein product is CASSEGGAGELFF.

This chain links TRBV6-2 or TRBV6-3 with TRBJ2-1; TRBD2 matches at 13 bases. V was pared by 8 bases and J by 7 bases, with 5 bases of the junction left unmatched. The germline V gene encodes CDR1 MNHEY and CDR2 SVGEGT. The CDR3 loop spans 14 amino acids. CDR3 DNA sequence: TGTGCCAGCGGACTAGCGGGAGATGGTAATGAGCAGTTCTTC. It specifies CASGLAGDGNEQFF.

The chain recombines TRBV20-1 with TRBJ2-5; D unclear. The V end lost 3 bases, the J end lost 0 bases, and 11 bases lay between the germline ends. This CDR3 contains 14 residues. Germline V CDR1 and CDR2: DFQATT, SNEGSKA (reference sequence). The chain's CDR3 is CSASLMGYQETQYF. For the CDR3, the DNA is TGCAGTGCTAGCTTAATGGGCTACCAAGAGACCCAGTACTTC.

This clonotype showed up many times. The V gene is TRBV5-1, the J gene TRBJ2-2; 7 bases map to TRBD2. The CDR3 consists of 16 residues. Germline-derived CDR1 and CDR2 are SGHRS and YFSETQ. With 0 bases clipped from V and 4 bases from J, the junction kept 6 bases outside the gene matches. The CDR3 loop is CASSLGGTTTTGELFF. The CDR3 DNA follows: TGCGCCAGCAGCTTGGGTGGGACTACAACCACCGGGGAGCTGTTTTTT.

This clonotype was counted many times. The CDR3 here is CASSLGGGDQPQHF. The DNA for the CDR3 is TGTGCCAGCAGCTTAGGAGGGGGTGATCAGCCCCAGCATTTT. The chain combines TRBV7-8 with TRBJ1-5, with D perhaps matching TRBD1 (6 bases). Trimming pared 1 base from V and 5 bases from J, leaving 9 bases between. The CDR3 spans 14 residues. Germline loops: CDR1 SGHVS, CDR2 FQNEAQ.

This clonotype was seen a handful of times. This chain joins TRBV29-1 and TRBJ1-1; tentative D call: TRBD1 (6 bases). The V gene lost 1 base and the J gene lost 4 bases, with 10 bases spanning the gap. Germline V gene lookup returns CDR1 SQVTM and CDR2 ANQGSEA. CDR3 size: 13 residues. The DNA of the CDR3 is TGCAGCGTTGAAGTGGGGGCAGGCACTGAAGCTTTCTTT. Translation: CSVEVGAGTEAFF.

CDR3 in amino acids: CASSLQGQGDYEQYF. The CDR3 bases are TGTGCCAGCAGCTTACAGGGACAGGGCGATTACGAGCAGTACTTC. The rearrangement links TRBV7-9 to TRBJ2-7; 9 positions match TRBD1. The CDR3 totals 15 residues. Germline CDR1 reads SEHNR; CDR2 reads FQNEAQ (reference sequence). The junction had 6 bases not matched to a gene; V was cut back by 2 bases and J by 4 bases. The variable domain in full, completed from reference TRBV7-9 and TRBJ2-7, reads DTGVSQNPRHKITKRGQNVTFRCDPISEHNRLYWYRQTLGQGPEFLTYFQNEAQLEKSRLLSDRFSAERPKGSFSTLEIQRTEQGDSAMYLCASSLQGQGDYEQYFGPGTRLTVT.

Only one count was recorded for this clonotype. The J gene is TRBJ1-2, the V gene TRBV5-1, with 7 bases matching TRBD1. CDR1 and CDR2 (germline): SGHRS, YFSETQ. CDR3 length: 15 amino acids. V lost 3 bases to trimming and J lost 0 bases; unmatched junction nucleotides: 5. The CDR3 here is CASSSPDRTNYGYTF. The CDR3 DNA reads as TGCGCCAGCAGCTCCCCGGACAGGACTAACTATGGCTACACCTTC.